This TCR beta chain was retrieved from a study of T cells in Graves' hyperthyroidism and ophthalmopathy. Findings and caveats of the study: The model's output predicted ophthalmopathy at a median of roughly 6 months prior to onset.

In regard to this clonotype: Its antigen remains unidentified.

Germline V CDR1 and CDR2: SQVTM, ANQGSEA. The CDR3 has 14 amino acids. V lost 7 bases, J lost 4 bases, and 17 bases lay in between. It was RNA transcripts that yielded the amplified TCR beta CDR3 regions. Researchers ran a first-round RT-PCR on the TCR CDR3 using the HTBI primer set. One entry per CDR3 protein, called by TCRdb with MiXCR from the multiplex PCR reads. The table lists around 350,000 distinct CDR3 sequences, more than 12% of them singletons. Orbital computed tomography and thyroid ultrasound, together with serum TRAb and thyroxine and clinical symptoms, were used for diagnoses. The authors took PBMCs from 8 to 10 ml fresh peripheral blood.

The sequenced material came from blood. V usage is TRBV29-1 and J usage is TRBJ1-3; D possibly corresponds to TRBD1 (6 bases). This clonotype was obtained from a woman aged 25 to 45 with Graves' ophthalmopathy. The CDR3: CSADGGQSGNTIYF. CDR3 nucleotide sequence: TGCAGCGCCGACGGGGGGCAATCGGGAAACACCATATATTTT.